The entry below describes one T cell receptor (beta chain). The CDR3 runs 13 residues. Germline CDR1 is SNHLY and CDR2 is FYNNEI. Trimming took 6 bases from V and 6 from J, leaving 15 bases between them. These data originate in a study of blood T cell repertoires in COVID-19. Study information: From the United States, Italy and Spain came samples of acute and convalescent COVID-19. The cDNA or gDNA used as material had been derived from T cells, B-cell-depleted T cells, or PBMCs.

Per the original data handling: Counts of nucleated cells, estimated from reference gene primer amplification, were obtained. Sequencing was performed with immunoSEQ multiplex PCR; in TCRdb, only in-frame clones are kept and a portion is missing. V, J and clone size were drawn from that table, and D and trimming were deduced from the DNA. This table holds 250,000 to 300,000 clones, approximately 89% found once. Sequences were obtained from peripheral blood. V usage is TRBV2 and J usage is TRBJ2-7; D possibly corresponds to TRBD1 (5 bases). The TCR sequence derives from a woman aged 60-75 years with acute or convalescent COVID-19. The CDR3 loop is CASRRLQGSEQYF. CDR3 in DNA: TGTGCCAGCAGGAGGCTGCAGGGAAGCGAGCAGTACTTC.